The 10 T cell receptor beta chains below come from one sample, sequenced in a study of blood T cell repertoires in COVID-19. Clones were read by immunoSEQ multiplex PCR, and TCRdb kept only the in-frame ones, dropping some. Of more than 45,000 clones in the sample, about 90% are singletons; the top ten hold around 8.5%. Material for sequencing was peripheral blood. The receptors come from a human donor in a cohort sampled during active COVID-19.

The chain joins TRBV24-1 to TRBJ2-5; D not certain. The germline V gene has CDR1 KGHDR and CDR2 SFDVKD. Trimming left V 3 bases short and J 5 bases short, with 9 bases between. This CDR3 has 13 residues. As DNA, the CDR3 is TGTGCCACCAGTGATCAAAGCAGGGAGACCCAGTACTTC. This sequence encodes CATSDQSRETQYF.

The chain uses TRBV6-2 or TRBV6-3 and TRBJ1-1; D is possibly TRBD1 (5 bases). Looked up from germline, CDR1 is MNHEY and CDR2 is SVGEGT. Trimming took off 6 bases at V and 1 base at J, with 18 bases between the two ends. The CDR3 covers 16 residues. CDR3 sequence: CASSLPQTARNTEAFF. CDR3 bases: TGTGCCAGCAGCCTTCCTCAGACAGCCCGGAACACTGAAGCTTTCTTT.

CDR3 region: CASSRRLAGARGTDTQYF. Written as DNA, the CDR3 is TGTGCCAGCAGCCGCCGACTAGCGGGGGCCCGAGGCACAGATACGCAGTATTTT. This rearrangement joins TRBV7-2 to TRBJ2-3; 12 nucleotides match TRBD2. CDR3 length: 18 residues. Germline-derived CDR1 and CDR2 are SGHTA and FQGNSA. With 5 bases clipped from V and 1 base from J, the junction kept 10 bases outside the gene matches.

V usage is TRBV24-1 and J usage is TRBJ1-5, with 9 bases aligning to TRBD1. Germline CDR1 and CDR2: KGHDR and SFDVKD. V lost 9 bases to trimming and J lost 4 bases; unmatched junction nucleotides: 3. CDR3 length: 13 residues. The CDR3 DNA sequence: TGTGCCACCCAGGGACAGGGAAATCAGCCCCAGCATTTT. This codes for CATQGQGNQPQHF.

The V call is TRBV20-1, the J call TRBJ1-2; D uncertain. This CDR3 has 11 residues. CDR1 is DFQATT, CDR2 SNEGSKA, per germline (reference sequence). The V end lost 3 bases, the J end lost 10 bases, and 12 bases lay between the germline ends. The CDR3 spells CSASLELTYTF. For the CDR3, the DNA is TGCAGTGCTAGTTTGGAGCTCACCTACACCTTC.

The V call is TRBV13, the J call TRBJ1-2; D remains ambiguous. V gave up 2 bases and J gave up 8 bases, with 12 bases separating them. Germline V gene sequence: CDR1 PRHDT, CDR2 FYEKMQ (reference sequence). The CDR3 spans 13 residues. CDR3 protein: CASSLTGPGGYTF. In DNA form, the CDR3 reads TGTGCCAGCAGCTTAACGGGTCCGGGGGGCTACACCTTC.

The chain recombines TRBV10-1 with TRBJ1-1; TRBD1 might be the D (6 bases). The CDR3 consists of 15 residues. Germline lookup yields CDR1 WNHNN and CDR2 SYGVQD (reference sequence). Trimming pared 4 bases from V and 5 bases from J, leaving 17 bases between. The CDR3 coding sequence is TGCGCCAGCAGTGGTCAGGGGACCTTGGGGACTGAAGCTTTCTTT. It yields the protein CASSGQGTLGTEAFF.

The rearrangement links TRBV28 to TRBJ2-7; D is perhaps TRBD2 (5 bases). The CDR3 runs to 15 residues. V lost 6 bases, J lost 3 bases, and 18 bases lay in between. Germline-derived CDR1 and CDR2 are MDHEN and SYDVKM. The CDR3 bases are TGTGCCAGCAGGTCCGGCGGGCCCGGTAACTACGAGCAGTACTTC. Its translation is CASRSGGPGNYEQYF. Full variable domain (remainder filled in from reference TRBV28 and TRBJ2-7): DVKVTQSSRYLVKRTGEKVFLECVQDMDHENMFWYRQDPGLGLRLIYFSYDVKMKEKGDIPEGYSVSREKKERFSLILESASTNQTSMYLCASRSGGPGNYEQYFGPGTRLTVT.

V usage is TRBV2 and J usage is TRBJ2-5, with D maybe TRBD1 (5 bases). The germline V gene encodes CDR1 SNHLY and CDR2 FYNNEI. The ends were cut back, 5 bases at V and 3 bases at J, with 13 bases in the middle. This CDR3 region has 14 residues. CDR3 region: CASSLQGFEETQYF. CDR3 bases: TGTGCCAGCAGTCTGCAGGGTTTCGAAGAGACCCAGTACTTC. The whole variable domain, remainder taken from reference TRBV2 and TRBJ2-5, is EPEVTQTPSHQVTQMGQEVILRCVPISNHLYFYWYRQILGQKVEFLVSFYNNEISEKSEIFDDQFSVERPDGSNFTLKIRSTKLEDSAMYFCASSLQGFEETQYFGPGTRLLVL.

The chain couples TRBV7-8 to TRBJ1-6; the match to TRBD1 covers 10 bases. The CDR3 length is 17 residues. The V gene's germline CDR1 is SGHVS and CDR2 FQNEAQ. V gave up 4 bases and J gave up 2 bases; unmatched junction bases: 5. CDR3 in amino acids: CASSSGQGIAYNSPLHF. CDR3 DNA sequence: TGTGCCAGCAGCTCGGGACAGGGGATTGCCTATAATTCACCCCTCCACTTT.